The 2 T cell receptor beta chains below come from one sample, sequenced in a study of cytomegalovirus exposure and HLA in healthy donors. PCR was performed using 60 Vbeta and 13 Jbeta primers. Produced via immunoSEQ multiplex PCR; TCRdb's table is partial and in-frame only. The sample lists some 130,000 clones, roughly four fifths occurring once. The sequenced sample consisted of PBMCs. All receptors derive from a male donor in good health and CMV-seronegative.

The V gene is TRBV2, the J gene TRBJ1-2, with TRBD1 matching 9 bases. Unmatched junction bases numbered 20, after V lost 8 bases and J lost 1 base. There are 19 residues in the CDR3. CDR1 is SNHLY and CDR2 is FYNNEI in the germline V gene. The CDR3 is CASPLPVDYRQGVNYGYTF. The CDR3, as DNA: TGTGCCAGCCCCCTACCTGTAGATTACCGACAGGGGGTTAACTATGGCTACACCTTC.

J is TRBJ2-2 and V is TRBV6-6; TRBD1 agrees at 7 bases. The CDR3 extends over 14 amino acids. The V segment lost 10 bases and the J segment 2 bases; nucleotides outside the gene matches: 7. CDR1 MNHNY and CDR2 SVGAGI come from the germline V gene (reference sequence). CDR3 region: CAIRNRGNTGELFF. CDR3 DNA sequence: TGTGCCATTCGGAACAGGGGAAACACCGGGGAGCTGTTTTTT.